A single T cell receptor (beta chain) is shown here with its context. The antigen is not known. This record belongs to a study of cytomegalovirus exposure and HLA in healthy donors. Study observations and caveats: HLA alleles were associated with 18,000 or so TCR beta sequences in a later analysis at 0.05 false discovery rate.

Primers for the PCR totalled 60 Vbeta and 13 Jbeta. Original analysis: As a later analysis found, there were roughly 80 million unique TCR beta chains, of which roughly 11 million were shared. Generated by immunoSEQ multiplex PCR, the TCRdb table keeps only in-frame clones and is missing some. That table furnishes V, J and clone size, whereas the DNA furnished D and trimming. The profile shows 90,000 to 100,000 clones, roughly 70% of them singletons. The junction had 6 bases not matched to a gene; V was cut back by 9 bases and J by 2 bases. This CDR3 has 13 amino acids. The germline V gene has CDR1 SGHKS and CDR2 YYEKEE (reference sequence).

This receptor was obtained from a male donor in good health and CMV-seronegative. The chain links TRBV5-5 to TRBJ2-3, with 7 bases identical to TRBD2. The sequencing input was PBMCs. CDR3 DNA sequence: TGTGCCACCAGACTAGCACTCACAGATACGCAGTATTTT. As protein: CATRLALTDTQYF. Filled out from reference TRBV5-5 and TRBJ2-3, the complete variable domain reads DAGVTQSPTHLIKTRGQQVTLRCSPISGHKSVSWYQQVLGQGPQFIFQYYEKEERGRGNFPDRFSARQFPNYSSELNVNALLLGDSALYLCATRLALTDTQYFGPGTRLTVL.